Following are 10 T cell receptor beta chains from one sample sequenced in a study of cytomegalovirus exposure and HLA in healthy donors. Clones were sequenced by immunoSEQ multiplex PCR, and TCRdb holds only the in-frame ones, with some missing. The table records some 170,000 clones, about 90% of them present only once. The material sequenced was PBMCs. The receptors originated from a woman aged 18-29 years in good health and CMV-seropositive.

V and J are TRBV28 and TRBJ2-4; D gene ambiguous. The germline CDR1 and CDR2 sequences are MDHEN and SYDVKM. CDR3 length: 15 residues. V lost 0 bases and J lost 2, with 8 bases in between. CDR3 DNA: TGTGCCAGCAGTTTATGGAGGTACCCCAAAAACATTCAGTACTTC. This encodes CASSLWRYPKNIQYF.

Comments on this clone: The same CDR3 arises from other DNA sequences in this sample as well. This chain uses TRBV18 with TRBJ2-7; D may be TRBD1 (5 bases). V lost 6 bases and J 3 bases, leaving 12 bases between the germline ends. The germline V gene encodes CDR1 KGHSH and CDR2 LQKENI. This CDR3 is 13 amino acids long. The CDR3: CASSLGQNYEQYF. In DNA form, the CDR3 reads TGTGCCAGCTCCCTTGGACAAAACTACGAGCAGTACTTC. The variable domain in full, with the rest retrieved from reference TRBV18 and TRBJ2-7, is NAGVMQNPRHLVRRRGQEARLRCSPMKGHSHVYWYRQLPEEGLKFMVYLQKENIIDESGMPKERFSAEFPKEGPSILRIQQVVRGDSAAYFCASSLGQNYEQYFGPGTRLTVT.

The rearrangement uses TRBV5-1 and TRBJ2-7; 7 bases match TRBD2. Germline V gene lookup returns CDR1 SGHRS and CDR2 YFSETQ. Trimming at V came to 0 bases and at J to 0 bases, leaving 3 bases not matched to a gene. The CDR3 is 15 residues long. In DNA, the CDR3 is TGCGCCAGCAGCTTGGTTCTAGCGGACTCCTACGAGCAGTACTTC. It is translated as CASSLVLADSYEQYF.

The CDR3 spells CASATPGTDTQYF. In DNA form, the CDR3 reads TGTGCCAGCGCCACCCCGGGCACAGATACGCAGTATTTT. This chain connects TRBV28 to TRBJ2-3; D remains unclear. The germline CDR1 and CDR2 sequences are MDHEN and SYDVKM. The V end was cut by 8 bases, the J end by 1 base, with 10 bases between. This CDR3 region has 13 residues.

The V gene is TRBV5-1, the J gene TRBJ2-7, with 8 bases matching TRBD2. CDR3 length: 14 residues. CDR1 and CDR2 (germline): SGHRS, YFSETQ. J lost 0 bases, V lost 4 bases, and 3 bases had no gene match. The CDR3 coding sequence is TGCGCCAGCAGCCCCGGACTAGCCTCCTACGAGCAGTACTTC. Translated, it gives CASSPGLASYEQYF.

Here the CDR3 DNA reads TGTGCCAGCAGACCCATACAGGGGGCCCTATCGACTGAAGCTTTCTTT. Translation gives CASRPIQGALSTEAFF. The gene calls are TRBV27 and TRBJ1-1; TRBD1 agrees at 9 bases. This CDR3 region has 16 residues. V shed 6 bases and J 5 bases; nucleotides not matched to a gene: 13. Germline CDR1 reads MNHEY; CDR2 reads SMNVEV (reference sequence).

The V call is TRBV7-2, the J call TRBJ2-1, with TRBD2 identical over 9 bases. The junction had 7 bases not matched to a gene; V was cut back by 8 bases and J by 5 bases. Germline V CDR1 and CDR2: SGHTA, FQGNSA. This CDR3 spans 14 amino acids. CDR3 sequence reads: CASDPSGVHNEQFF. The CDR3, as DNA: TGTGCCAGCGACCCTAGCGGGGTTCACAATGAGCAGTTCTTC.

The chain employs TRBV4-2 and TRBJ1-4; TRBD1 might be the D (6 bases). CDR1 is LGHNA and CDR2 is YNFKEQ in the germline V gene. V shed 1 base and J shed 8 bases, with 14 bases lying between them. The CDR3 spans 15 residues. The CDR3 is CASSQGVGAGEKLFF. CDR3 DNA sequence: TGTGCCAGCAGCCAAGGTGTGGGGGCCGGGGAAAAACTGTTTTTT.

The chain links TRBV2 to TRBJ2-2; 9 positions match TRBD1. Germline lookup yields CDR1 SNHLY and CDR2 FYNNEI. V gave up 6 bases and J gave up 1 base; unmatched junction bases: 6. The CDR3 has 16 residues. The CDR3 DNA reads TGTGCCAGCAGGACAGGGGGAACGGTGAACACCGGGGAGCTGTTTTTT. It yields the protein CASRTGGTVNTGELFF.

The genes are TRBV7-3 and TRBJ2-2, with a weak D call TRBD2 (6 bases). V lost 3 bases and J lost 4, with 9 bases in between. This CDR3 contains 14 residues. Germline CDR1 is SGHTA and CDR2 is FQGTGA. CDR3 loop: CASSLGLGTGELFF. CDR3 bases: TGTGCCAGCAGCTTGGGACTGGGCACCGGGGAGCTGTTTTTT.